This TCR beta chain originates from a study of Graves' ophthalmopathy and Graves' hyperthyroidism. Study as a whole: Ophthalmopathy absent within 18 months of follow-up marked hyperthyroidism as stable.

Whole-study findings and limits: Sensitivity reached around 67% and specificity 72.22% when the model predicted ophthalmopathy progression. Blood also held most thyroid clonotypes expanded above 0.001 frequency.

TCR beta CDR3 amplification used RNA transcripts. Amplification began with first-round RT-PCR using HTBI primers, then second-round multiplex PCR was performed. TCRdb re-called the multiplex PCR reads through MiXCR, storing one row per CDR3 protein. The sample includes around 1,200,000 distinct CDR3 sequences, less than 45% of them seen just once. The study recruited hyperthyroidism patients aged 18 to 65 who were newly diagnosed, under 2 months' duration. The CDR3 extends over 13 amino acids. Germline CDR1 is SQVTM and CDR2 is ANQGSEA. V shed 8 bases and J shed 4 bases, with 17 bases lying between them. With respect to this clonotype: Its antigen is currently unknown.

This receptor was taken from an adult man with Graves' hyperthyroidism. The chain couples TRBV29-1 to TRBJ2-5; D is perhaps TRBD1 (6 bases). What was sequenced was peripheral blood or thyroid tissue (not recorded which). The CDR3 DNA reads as TGCAGCTTAGATGGGAGCAGGGGAGAGACCCAGTACTTC. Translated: CSLDGSRGETQYF.